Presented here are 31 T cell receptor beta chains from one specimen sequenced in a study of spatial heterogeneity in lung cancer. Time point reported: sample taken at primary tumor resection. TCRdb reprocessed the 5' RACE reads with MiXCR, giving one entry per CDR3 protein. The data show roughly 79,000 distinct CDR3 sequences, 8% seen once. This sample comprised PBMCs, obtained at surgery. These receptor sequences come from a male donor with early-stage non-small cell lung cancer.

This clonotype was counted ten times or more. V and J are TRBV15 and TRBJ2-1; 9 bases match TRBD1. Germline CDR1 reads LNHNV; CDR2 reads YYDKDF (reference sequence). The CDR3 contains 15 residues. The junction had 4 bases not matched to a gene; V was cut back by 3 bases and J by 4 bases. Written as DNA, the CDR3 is TGTGCCACCAGCAGTGACAGGGGGTCATACAATGAGCAGTTCTTC. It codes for CATSSDRGSYNEQFF.

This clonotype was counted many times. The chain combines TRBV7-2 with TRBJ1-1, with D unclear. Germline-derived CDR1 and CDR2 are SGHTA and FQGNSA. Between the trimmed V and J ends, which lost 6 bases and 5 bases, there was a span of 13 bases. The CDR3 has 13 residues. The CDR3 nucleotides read TGTGCCAGCAGGTCCCAGAGGGAAACTGAAGCTTTCTTT. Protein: CASRSQRETEAFF. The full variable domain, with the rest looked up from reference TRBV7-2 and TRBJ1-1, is GAGVSQSPSNKVTEKGKDVELRCDPISGHTALYWYRQSLGQGLEFLIYFQGNSAPDKSGLPSDRFSAERTGGSVSTLTIQRTQQEDSAVYLCASRSQRETEAFFGQGTRLTVV.

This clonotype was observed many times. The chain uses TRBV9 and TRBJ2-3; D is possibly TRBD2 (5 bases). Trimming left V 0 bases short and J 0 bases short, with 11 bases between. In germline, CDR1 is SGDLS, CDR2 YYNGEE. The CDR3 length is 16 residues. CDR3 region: CASSVGSGASTDTQYF. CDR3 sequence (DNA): TGTGCCAGCAGCGTAGGGAGCGGAGCTAGCACAGATACGCAGTATTTT.

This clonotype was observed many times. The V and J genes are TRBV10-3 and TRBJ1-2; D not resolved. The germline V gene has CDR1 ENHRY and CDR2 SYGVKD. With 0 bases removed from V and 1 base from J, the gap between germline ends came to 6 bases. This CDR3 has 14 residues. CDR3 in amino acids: CAISESHSNYGYTF. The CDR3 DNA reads TGTGCCATCAGTGAGTCGCACAGTAACTATGGCTACACCTTC.

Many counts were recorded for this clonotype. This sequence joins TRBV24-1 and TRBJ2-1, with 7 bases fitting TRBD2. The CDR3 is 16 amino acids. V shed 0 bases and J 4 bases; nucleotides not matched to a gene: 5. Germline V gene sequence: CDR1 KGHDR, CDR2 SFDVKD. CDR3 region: CATSDLAAGSYNEQFF. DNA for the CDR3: TGTGCCACCAGTGATTTGGCAGCGGGAAGTTACAATGAGCAGTTCTTC.

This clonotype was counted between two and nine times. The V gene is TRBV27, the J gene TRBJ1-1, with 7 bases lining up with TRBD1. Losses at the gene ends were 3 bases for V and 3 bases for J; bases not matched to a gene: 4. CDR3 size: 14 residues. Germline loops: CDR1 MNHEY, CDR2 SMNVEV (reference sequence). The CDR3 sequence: CASSFDRVYTEAFF. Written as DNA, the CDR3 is TGTGCCAGCAGTTTTGACAGGGTATACACTGAAGCTTTCTTT.

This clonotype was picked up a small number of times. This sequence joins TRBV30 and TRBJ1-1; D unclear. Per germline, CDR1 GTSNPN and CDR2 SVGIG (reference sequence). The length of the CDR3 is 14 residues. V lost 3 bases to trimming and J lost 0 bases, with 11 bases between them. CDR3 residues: CAWRSDDLNTEAFF. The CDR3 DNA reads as TGTGCCTGGAGGTCAGACGACCTGAACACTGAAGCTTTCTTT.

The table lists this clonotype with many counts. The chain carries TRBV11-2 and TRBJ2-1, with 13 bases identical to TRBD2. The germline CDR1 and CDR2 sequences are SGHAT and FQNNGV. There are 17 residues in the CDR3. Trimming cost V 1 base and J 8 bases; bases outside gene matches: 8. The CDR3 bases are TGTGCCAGCAGCTTAGGTACTAGCGGGAGGGCCGGCTATGAGCAGTTCTTC. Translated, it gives CASSLGTSGRAGYEQFF. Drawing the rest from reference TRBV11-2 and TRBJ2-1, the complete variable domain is EAGVAQSPRYKIIEKRQSVAFWCNPISGHATLYWYQQILGQGPKLLIQFQNNGVVDDSQLPKDRFSAERLKGVDSTLKIQPAKLEDSAVYLCASSLGTSGRAGYEQFFGPGTRLTVL.

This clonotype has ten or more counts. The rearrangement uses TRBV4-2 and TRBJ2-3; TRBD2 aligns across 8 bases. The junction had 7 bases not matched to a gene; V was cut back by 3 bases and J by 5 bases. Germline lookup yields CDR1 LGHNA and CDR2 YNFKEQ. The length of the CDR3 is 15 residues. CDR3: CASSQTSAPGDTQYF. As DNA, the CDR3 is TGTGCCAGCAGCCAGACTAGCGCCCCGGGAGATACGCAGTATTTT.

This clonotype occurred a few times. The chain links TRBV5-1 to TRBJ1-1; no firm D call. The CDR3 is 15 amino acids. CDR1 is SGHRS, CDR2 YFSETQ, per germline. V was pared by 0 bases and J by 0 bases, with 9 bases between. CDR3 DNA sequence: TGCGCCAGCAGCTTGGAGCACAGCCTGAACACTGAAGCTTTCTTT. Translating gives CASSLEHSLNTEAFF.

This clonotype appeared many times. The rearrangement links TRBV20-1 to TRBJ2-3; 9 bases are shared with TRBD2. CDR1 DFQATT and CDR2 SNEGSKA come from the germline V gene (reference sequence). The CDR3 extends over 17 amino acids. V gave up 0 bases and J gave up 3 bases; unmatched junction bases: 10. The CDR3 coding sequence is TGCAGTGCTAGAGATCCTTTATTAGCGGGAGAAACAGATACGCAGTATTTT. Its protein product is CSARDPLLAGETDTQYF.

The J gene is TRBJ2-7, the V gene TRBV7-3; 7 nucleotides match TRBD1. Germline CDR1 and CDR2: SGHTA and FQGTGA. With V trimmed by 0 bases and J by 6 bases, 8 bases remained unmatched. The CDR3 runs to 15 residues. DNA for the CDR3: TGTGCCAGCAGCTTAACCCCAGGGGGAAGTAGCGAGCAGTACTTC. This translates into CASSLTPGGSSEQYF.

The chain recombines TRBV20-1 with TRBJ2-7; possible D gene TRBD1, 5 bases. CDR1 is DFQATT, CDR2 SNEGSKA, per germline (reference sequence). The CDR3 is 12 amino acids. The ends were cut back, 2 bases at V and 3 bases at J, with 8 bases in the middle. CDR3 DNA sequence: TGCAGTGCTAGACAGGACAACTACGAGCAGTACTTC. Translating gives CSARQDNYEQYF.

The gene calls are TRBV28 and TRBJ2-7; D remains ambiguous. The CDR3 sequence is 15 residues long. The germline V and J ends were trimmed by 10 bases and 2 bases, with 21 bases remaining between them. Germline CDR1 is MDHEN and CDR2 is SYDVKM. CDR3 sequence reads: CATVPTTEYTYEQYF. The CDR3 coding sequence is TGTGCCACCGTCCCCACAACAGAATACACCTACGAGCAGTACTTC.

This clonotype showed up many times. The CDR3 DNA is TGTGCCTGGAGTTTAGCGGGAGGGCTGGTGACCCAGTACTTC. Translated, it gives CAWSLAGGLVTQYF. The chain joins TRBV30 to TRBJ2-5, with 11 bases identical to TRBD2. The germline V gene encodes CDR1 GTSNPN and CDR2 SVGIG (reference sequence). V lost 2 bases and J lost 7; bases outside the gene matches: 6. The CDR3 spans 14 residues.

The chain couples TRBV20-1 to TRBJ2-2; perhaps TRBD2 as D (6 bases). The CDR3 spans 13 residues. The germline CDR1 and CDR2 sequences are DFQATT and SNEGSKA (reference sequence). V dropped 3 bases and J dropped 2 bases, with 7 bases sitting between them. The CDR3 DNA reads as TGCAGTGCTAGCGGGGGAAACACCGGGGAGCTGTTTTTT. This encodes CSASGGNTGELFF.

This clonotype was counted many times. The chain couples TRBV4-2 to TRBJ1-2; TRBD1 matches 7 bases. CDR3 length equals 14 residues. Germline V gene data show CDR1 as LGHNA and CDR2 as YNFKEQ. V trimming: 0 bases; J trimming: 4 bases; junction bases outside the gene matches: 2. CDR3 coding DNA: TGTGCCAGCAGCCAAGAGGGGACAGTCTATGGCTACACCTTC. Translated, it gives CASSQEGTVYGYTF.

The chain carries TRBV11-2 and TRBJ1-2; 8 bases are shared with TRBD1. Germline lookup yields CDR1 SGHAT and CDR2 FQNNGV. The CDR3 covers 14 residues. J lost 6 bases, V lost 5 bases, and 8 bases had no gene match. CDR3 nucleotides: TGTGCCAGCAGCCCCCTGCAGGGGGCCCATGGCTACACCTTC. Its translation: CASSPLQGAHGYTF.

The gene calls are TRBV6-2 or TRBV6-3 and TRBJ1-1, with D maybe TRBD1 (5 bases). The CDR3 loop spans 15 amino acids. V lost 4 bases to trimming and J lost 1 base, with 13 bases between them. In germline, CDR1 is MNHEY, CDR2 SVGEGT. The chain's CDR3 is CASSSLGVSNTEAFF. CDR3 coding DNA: TGTGCCAGCAGTTCCCTGGGGGTTTCGAACACTGAAGCTTTCTTT.

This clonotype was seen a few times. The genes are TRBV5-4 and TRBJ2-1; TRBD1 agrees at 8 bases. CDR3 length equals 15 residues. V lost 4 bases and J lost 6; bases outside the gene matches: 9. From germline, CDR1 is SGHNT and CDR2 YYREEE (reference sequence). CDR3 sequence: CASSRDRNIVNEQFF. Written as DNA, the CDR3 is TGTGCCAGCAGCCGGGACAGGAACATAGTCAATGAGCAGTTCTTC.

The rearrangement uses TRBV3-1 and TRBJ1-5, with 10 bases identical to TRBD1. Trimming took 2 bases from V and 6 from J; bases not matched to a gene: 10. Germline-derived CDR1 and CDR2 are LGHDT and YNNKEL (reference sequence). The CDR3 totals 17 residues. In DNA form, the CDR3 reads TGTGCCAGCAGCCAATCCCGGGACAGGGGATTTTCTCAGCCCCAGCATTTT. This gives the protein CASSQSRDRGFSQPQHF.

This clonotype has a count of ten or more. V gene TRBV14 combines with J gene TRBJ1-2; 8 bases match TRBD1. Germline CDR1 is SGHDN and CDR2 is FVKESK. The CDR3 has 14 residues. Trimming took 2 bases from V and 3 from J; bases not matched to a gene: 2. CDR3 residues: CASSQLDRDYGYTF. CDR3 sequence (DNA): TGTGCCAGCAGCCAACTGGACAGGGACTATGGCTACACCTTC.

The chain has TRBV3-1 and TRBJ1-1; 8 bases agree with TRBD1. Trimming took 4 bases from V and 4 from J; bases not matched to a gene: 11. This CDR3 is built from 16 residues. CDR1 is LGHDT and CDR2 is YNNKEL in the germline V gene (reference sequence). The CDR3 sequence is CASSLGPQGAGTEAFF. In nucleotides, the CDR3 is TGTGCCAGCAGCCTCGGACCCCAGGGGGCTGGCACTGAAGCTTTCTTT.

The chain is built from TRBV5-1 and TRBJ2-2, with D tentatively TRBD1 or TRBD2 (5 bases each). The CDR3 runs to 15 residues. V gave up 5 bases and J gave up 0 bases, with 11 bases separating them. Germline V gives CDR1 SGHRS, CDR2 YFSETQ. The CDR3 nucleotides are TGCGCCAGCAGAAGGGACCTGGCGAACACCGGGGAGCTGTTTTTT. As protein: CASRRDLANTGELFF. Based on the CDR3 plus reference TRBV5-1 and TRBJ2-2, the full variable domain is KAGVTQTPRYLIKTRGQQVTLSCSPISGHRSVSWYQQTPGQGLQFLFEYFSETQRNKGNFPGRFSGRQFSNSRSEMNVSTLELGDSALYLCASRRDLANTGELFFGEGSRLTVL.

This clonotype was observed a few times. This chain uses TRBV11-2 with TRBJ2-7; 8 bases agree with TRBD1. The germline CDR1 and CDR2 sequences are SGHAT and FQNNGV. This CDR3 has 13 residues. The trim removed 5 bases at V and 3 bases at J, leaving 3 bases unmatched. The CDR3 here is CASSRTGFYEQYF. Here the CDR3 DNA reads TGTGCCAGCAGCCGGACAGGGTTCTACGAGCAGTACTTC.

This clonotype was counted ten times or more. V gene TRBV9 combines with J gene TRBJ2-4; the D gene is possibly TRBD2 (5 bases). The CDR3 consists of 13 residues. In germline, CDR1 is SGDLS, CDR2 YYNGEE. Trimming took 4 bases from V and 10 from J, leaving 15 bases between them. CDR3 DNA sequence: TGTGCCAGCAGCTTACAGAACCCGGGGATTCAGTACTTC. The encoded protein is CASSLQNPGIQYF.

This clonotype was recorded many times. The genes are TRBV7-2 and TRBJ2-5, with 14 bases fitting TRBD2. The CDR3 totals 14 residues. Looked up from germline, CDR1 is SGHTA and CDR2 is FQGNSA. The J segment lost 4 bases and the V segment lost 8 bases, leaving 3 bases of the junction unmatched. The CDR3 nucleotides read TGTGCCAGCGGGACTAGCGGGAGTAGAGAGACCCAGTACTTC. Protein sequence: CASGTSGSRETQYF.

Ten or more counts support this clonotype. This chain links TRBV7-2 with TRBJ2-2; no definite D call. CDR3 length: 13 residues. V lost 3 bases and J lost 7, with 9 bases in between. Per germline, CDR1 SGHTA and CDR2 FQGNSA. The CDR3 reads CASSFELNGELFF. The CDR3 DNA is TGTGCCAGCAGCTTTGAGTTGAACGGGGAGCTGTTTTTT.

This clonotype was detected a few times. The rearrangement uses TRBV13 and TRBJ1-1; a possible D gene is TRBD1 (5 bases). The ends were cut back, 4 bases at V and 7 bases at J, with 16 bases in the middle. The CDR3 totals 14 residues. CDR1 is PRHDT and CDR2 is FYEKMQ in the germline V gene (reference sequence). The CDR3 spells CASSSTRQIHEAFF. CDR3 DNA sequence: TGTGCCAGCAGCTCCACGCGACAGATTCATGAAGCTTTCTTT.

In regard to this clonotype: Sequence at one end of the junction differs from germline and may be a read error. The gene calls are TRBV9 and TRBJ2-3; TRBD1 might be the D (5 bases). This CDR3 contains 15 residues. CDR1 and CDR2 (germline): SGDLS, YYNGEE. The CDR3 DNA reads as TGTGCCAGCAGCGTAGATTCCGACAGCACGGATACGCAGTATTTT. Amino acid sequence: CASSVDSDSTDTQYF.

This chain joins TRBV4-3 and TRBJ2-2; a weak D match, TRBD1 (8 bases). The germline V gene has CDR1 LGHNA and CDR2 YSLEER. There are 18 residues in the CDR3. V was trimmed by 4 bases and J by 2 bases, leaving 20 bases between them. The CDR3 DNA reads TGCGCCAGCAGCCTTTACCCCACAGGGGGGGGCAACACCGGGGAGCTGTTTTTT. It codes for CASSLYPTGGGNTGELFF.